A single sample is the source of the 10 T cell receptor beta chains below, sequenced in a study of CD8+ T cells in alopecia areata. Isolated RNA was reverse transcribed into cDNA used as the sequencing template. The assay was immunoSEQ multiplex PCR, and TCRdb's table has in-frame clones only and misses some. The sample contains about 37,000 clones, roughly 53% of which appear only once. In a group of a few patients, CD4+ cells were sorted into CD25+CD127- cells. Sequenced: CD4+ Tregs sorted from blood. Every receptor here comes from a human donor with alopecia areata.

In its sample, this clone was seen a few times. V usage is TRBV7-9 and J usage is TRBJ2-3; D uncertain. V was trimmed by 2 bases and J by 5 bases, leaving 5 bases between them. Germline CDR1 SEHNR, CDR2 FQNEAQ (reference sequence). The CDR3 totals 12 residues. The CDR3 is CASSLTGDTQYF. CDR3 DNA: TGTGCCAGCAGCTTAACGGGAGATACGCAGTATTTT.

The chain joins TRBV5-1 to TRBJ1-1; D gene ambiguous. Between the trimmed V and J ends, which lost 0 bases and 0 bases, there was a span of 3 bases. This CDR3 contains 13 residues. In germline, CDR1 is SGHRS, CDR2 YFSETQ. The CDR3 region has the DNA TGCGCCAGCAGCTTGGAACTGAACACTGAAGCTTTCTTT. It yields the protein CASSLELNTEAFF. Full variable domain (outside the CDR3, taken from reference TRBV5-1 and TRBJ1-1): KAGVTQTPRYLIKTRGQQVTLSCSPISGHRSVSWYQQTPGQGLQFLFEYFSETQRNKGNFPGRFSGRQFSNSRSEMNVSTLELGDSALYLCASSLELNTEAFFGQGTRLTVV.

CDR3 bases: TGTGCCAGCAGTGCAAATTCGGCAGGCCAAGAGACCCAGTACTTC. Its protein product is CASSANSAGQETQYF. The rearrangement links TRBV6-1 to TRBJ2-5; the D is unclear. The germline gives CDR1 MNHNS, CDR2 SASEGT. With 4 bases removed from V and 1 base from J, the gap between germline ends came to 13 bases. This CDR3 comprises 15 residues.

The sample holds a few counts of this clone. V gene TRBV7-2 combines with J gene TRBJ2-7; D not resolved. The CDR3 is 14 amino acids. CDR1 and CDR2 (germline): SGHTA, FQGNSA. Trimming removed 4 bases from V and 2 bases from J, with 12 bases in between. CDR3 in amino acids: CASSSQTLAYEQYF. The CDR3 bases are TGTGCCAGCAGCTCCCAGACACTTGCCTACGAGCAGTACTTC.

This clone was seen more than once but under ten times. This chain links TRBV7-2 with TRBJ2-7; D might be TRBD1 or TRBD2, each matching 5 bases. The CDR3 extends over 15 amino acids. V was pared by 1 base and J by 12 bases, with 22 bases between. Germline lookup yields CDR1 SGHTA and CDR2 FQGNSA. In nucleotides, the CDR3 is TGTGCCAGCAGCTTAGGACTCCCCGGGACGGATGAGAGGTACTTC. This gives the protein CASSLGLPGTDERYF. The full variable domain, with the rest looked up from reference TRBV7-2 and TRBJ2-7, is GAGVSQSPSNKVTEKGKDVELRCDPISGHTALYWYRQSLGQGLEFLIYFQGNSAPDKSGLPSDRFSAERTGGSVSTLTIQRTQQEDSAVYLCASSLGLPGTDERYFGPGTRLTVT.

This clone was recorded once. CDR3 bases: TGTGCCAGCAGCTTTCTTACCGGGACAGGATGGACAGATACGCAGTATTTT. This gives the protein CASSFLTGTGWTDTQYF. This sequence joins TRBV9 and TRBJ2-3, with 8 bases identical to TRBD1. Germline CDR1 is SGDLS and CDR2 is YYNGEE. Trimming at V came to 4 bases and at J to 3 bases, leaving 13 bases not matched to a gene. CDR3 length: 17 amino acids.

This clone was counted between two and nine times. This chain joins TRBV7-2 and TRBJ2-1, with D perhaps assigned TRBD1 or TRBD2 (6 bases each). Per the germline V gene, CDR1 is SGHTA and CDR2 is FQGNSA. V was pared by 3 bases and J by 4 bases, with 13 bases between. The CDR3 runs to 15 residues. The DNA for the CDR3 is TGTGCCAGCAGCTTTACCGGGGGCGTGTACAATGAGCAGTTCTTC. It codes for CASSFTGGVYNEQFF.

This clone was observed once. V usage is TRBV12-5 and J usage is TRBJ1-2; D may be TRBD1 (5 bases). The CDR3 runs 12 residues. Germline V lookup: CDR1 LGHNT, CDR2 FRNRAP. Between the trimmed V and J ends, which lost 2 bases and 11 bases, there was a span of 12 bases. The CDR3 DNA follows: TGTGCTAGTGGTTTGACCGGGGAGGGGTACACCTTC. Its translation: CASGLTGEGYTF. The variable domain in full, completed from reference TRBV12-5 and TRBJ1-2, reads DARVTQTPRHKVTEMGQEVTMRCQPILGHNTVFWYRQTMMQGLELLAYFRNRAPLDDSGMPKDRFSAEMPDATLATLKIQPSEPRDSAVYFCASGLTGEGYTFGSGTRLTVV.

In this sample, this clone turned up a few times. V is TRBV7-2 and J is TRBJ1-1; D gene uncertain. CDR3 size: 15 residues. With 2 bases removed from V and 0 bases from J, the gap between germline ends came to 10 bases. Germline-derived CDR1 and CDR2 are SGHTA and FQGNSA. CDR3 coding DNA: TGTGCCAGCAGCTTACCGGCTCCTCTGAACACTGAAGCTTTCTTT. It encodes CASSLPAPLNTEAFF.

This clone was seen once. For the CDR3, the DNA is TGTGCCAGTAGTATAGGAGGGTCGGGGGAGACCCAGTACTTC. Translated: CASSIGGSGETQYF. This sequence joins TRBV19 and TRBJ2-5; D might be TRBD2 (5 bases). CDR1 is LNHDA and CDR2 is SQIVND in the germline V gene (reference sequence). There are 14 residues in the CDR3. The V gene lost 1 base and the J gene lost 5 bases, with 11 bases spanning the gap.